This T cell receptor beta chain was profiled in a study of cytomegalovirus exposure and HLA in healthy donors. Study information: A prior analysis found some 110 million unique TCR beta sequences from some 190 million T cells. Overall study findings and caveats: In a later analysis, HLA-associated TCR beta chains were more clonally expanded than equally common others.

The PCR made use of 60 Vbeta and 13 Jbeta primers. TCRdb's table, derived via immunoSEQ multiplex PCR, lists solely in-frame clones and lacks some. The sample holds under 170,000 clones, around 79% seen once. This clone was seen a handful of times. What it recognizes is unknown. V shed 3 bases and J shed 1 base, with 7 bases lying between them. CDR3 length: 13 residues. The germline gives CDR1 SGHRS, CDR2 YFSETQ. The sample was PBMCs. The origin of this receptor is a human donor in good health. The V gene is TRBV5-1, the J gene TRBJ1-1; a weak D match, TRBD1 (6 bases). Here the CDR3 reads CASSSGANTEAFF. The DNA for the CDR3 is TGCGCCAGCAGCTCAGGGGCGAACACTGAAGCTTTCTTT.